This T cell receptor beta chain is from a study of CD8+ T cells in alopecia areata. Treatment noted: oral pan-JAK inhibitor, 5-10 mg twice daily. Patients with alopecia areata provided lesional scalp punch biopsies as well as peripheral blood. As to this clone: Its antigen remains unknown.

Following RNA extraction, reverse transcription yielded cDNA that acted as the sequencing template. Profiled with immunoSEQ multiplex PCR; TCRdb holds only in-frame clones, not every one. This sample carries around 100,000 clones, over 75% of them seen once, and the ten largest clones take 11%. From germline, CDR1 is SGHRS and CDR2 YFSETQ. V shed 3 bases, J shed 6 bases, and the junction held 8 bases outside the gene matches. CDR3 length equals 15 residues. The study, taken as a whole, reports: Scalp and blood samples kept many expanded lesional clones throughout tofacitinib. Normal skin contains resident alphabeta T cells, and these are also sequenced in scalp samples.

The source was CD8+ T cells sorted from blood, collected at approximately week 30, from a patient treated with tofacitinib. This TCR came from a human donor with alopecia areata. The chain joins TRBV5-1 to TRBJ1-1; 10 nucleotides align to TRBD1. This CDR3 is CASSSPGQGKSEAFF. CDR3 sequence (DNA): TGCGCCAGCAGCTCACCGGGACAGGGGAAATCTGAAGCTTTCTTT.